The entry below gives a single T cell receptor beta chain sequence along with its context. Its antigen is not identified. The data were produced by immunoSEQ multiplex PCR, yet TCRdb's version contains in-frame clones alone and is incomplete. The sample shows about 2 million clones, approximately 94% of them seen only once. This sample was included in a study of shared clonotypes between healthy human individuals. Study-level background: The study drew on two women and three men aged 18 to 49 as donors.

Findings and limits, study-wide: The naive CD4 repertoires of a handful of donors were compared, and 5% to 6.5% of clonotypes were shared.

CD8 cells classed as naive were CD45RO-negative and positively selected for CCR7, excluding terminally differentiated effector memory CD45RA+ cells. The CDR3 sequence is 14 residues long. Germline V gives CDR1 SNHLY, CDR2 FYNNEI. V shed 1 base and J shed 3 bases, with 10 bases lying between them. The sequence derives from a young man in good health. The chain uses TRBV2 and TRBJ2-7; D is ambiguous. The sequenced material came from naive CD8+ T cells sorted from blood. The CDR3 DNA reads TGTGCCAGCAGTGAAGGGACGACGCACTACGAGCAGTACTTC. Translating it yields CASSEGTTHYEQYF.